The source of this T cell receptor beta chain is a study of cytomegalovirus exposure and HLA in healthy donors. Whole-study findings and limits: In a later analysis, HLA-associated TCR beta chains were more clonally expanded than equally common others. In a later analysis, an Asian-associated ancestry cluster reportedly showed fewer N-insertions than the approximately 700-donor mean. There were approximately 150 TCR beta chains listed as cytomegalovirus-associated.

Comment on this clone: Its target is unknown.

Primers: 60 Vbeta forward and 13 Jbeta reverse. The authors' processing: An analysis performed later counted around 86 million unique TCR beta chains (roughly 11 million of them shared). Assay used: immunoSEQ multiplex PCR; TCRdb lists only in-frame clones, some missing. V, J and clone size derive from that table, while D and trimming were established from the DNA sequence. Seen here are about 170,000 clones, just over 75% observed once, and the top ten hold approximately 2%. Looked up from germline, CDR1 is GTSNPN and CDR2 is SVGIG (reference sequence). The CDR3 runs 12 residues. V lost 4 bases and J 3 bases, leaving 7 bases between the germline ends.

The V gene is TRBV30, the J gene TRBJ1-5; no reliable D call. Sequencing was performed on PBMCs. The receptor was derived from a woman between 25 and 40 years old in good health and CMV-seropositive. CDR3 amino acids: CAWTHDNQPQHF. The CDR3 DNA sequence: TGTGCCTGGACACACGACAATCAGCCCCAGCATTTT.